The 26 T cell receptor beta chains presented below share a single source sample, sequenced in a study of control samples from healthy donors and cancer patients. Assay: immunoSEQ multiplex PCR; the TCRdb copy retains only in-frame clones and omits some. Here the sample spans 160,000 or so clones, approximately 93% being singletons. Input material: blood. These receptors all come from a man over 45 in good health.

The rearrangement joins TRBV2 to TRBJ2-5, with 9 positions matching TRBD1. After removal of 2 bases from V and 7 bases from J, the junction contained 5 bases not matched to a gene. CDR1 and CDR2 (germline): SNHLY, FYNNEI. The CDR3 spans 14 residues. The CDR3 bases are TGTGCCAGCAGTGAAAGGACAGGGGAGGGGACCCAGTACTTC. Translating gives CASSERTGEGTQYF.

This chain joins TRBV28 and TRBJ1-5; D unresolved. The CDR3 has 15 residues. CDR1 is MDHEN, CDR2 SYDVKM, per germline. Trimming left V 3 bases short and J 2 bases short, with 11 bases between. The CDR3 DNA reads TGTGCCAGCAGTTTGTATGGTGGCGGCAATCAGCCCCAGCATTTT. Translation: CASSLYGGGNQPQHF. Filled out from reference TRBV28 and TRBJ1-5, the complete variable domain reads DVKVTQSSRYLVKRTGEKVFLECVQDMDHENMFWYRQDPGLGLRLIYFSYDVKMKEKGDIPEGYSVSREKKERFSLILESASTNQTSMYLCASSLYGGGNQPQHFGDGTRLSIL.

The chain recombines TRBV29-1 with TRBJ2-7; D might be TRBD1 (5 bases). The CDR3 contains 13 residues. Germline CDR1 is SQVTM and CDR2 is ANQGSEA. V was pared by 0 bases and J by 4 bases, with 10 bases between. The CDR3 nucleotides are TGCAGCGTTGAAGACCCCCAGGGATACGAGCAGTACTTC. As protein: CSVEDPQGYEQYF.

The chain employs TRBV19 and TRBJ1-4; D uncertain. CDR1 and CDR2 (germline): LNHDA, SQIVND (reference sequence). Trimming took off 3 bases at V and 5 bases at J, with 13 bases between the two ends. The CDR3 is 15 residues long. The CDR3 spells CASSISSVSNEKLFF. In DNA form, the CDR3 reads TGTGCCAGTAGTATTTCCTCAGTTTCGAATGAAAAACTGTTTTTT.

The CDR3: CASSQLSGRATDTQYF. DNA of the CDR3: TGTGCCAGCAGCCAACTTAGCGGGAGGGCCACAGATACGCAGTATTTT. V usage is TRBV3-1 (or the pseudogene TRBV3-2) and J usage is TRBJ2-3; TRBD2 matches 11 bases. The CDR3 extends over 16 amino acids. V lost 2 bases, J lost 2 bases, and 3 bases stayed unmatched. Germline V gene sequence: CDR1 LGHDT, CDR2 YNNKEL (reference sequence).

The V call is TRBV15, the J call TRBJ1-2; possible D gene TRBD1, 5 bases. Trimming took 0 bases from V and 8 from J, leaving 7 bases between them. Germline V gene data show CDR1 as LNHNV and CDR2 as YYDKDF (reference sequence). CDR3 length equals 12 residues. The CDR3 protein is CATSRDGGGYTF. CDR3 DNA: TGTGCCACCAGCAGAGATGGGGGGGGCTACACCTTC.

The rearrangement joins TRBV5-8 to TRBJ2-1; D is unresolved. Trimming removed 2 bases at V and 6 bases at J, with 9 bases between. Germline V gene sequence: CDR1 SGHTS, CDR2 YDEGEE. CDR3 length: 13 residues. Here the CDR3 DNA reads TGTGCCAGCAGCTTTGACACCTTCAATGAGCAGTTCTTC. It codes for CASSFDTFNEQFF. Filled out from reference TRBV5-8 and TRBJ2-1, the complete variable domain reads EAGVTQSPTHLIKTRGQQATLRCSPISGHTSVYWYQQALGLGLQFLLWYDEGEERNRGNFPPRFSGRQFPNYSSELNVNALELEDSALYLCASSFDTFNEQFFGPGTRLTVL.

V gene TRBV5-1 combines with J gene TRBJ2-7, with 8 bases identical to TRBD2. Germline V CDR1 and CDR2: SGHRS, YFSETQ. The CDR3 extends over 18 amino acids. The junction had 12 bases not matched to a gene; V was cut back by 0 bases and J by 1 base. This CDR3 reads CASSLGYVSGSTSYEQYF. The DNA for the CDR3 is TGCGCCAGCAGCTTGGGGTATGTCAGCGGGAGTACGTCCTACGAGCAGTACTTC.

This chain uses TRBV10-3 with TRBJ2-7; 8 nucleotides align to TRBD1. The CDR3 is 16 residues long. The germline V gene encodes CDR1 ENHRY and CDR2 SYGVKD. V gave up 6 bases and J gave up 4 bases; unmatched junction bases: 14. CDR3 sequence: CAISENRDRSGYEQYF. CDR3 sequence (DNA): TGTGCCATCAGCGAAAACAGGGACAGGTCGGGGTACGAGCAGTACTTC.

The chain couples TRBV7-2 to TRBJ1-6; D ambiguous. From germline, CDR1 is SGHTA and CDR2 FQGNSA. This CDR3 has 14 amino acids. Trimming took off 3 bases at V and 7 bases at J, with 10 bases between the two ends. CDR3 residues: CASSFSGLNSPLHF. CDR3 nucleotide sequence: TGTGCCAGCAGCTTCAGTGGGCTGAATTCACCCCTCCACTTT.

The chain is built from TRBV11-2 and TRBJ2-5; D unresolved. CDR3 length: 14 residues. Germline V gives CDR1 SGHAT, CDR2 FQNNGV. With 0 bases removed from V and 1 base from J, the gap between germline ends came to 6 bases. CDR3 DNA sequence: TGTGCCAGCAGCTTAGATCTAGGCCAAGAGACCCAGTACTTC. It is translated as CASSLDLGQETQYF.

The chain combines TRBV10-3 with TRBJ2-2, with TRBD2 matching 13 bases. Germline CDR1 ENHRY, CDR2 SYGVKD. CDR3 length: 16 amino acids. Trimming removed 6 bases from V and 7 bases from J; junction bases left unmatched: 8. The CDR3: CAIRMGTSGRDGELFF. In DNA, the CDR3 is TGTGCCATCAGGATGGGAACTAGCGGGAGGGACGGGGAGCTGTTTTTT.

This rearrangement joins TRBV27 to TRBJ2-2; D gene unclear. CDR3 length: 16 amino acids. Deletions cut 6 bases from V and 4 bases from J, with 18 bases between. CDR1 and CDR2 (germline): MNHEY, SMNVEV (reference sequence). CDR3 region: CASSPSRVAGTGELFF. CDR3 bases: TGTGCCAGCAGCCCCTCTAGGGTCGCAGGCACCGGGGAGCTGTTTTTT.

CDR3 nucleotide sequence: TGTGCCAGCAGCCTTCTCCGGGGGGACGAGCAGTACTTC. Its protein is CASSLLRGDEQYF. The chain couples TRBV3-1 (or the pseudogene TRBV3-2) to TRBJ2-7, with 7 bases fitting TRBD2. V shed 4 bases, J shed 5 bases, and the junction held 5 bases outside the gene matches. CDR1 and CDR2 (germline): LGHDT, YNNKEL (reference sequence). This CDR3 region has 13 residues.

For the CDR3, the DNA is TGTGCCAGCAGCCCGGGACTAGCGGAAGACGAGCAGTACTTC. This encodes CASSPGLAEDEQYF. This rearrangement joins TRBV9 to TRBJ2-7; 11 bases match TRBD2. The V gene end was trimmed by 4 bases and the J gene end by 5 bases; junction bases not matched to a gene: 5. In germline, CDR1 is SGDLS, CDR2 YYNGEE. The CDR3 contains 14 residues.

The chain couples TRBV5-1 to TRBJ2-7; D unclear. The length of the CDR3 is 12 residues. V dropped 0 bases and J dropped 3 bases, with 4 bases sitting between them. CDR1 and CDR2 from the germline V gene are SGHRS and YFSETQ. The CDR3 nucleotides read TGCGCCAGCAGCTTGGATCGCTACGAGCAGTACTTC. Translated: CASSLDRYEQYF.

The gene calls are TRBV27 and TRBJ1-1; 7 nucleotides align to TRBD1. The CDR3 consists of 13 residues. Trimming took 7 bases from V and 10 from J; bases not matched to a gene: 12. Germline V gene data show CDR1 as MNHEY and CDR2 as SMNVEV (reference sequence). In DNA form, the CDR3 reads TGTGCCAGCATCCTAAAGGGGGCAGGACGAGCTTTCTTT. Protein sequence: CASILKGAGRAFF.

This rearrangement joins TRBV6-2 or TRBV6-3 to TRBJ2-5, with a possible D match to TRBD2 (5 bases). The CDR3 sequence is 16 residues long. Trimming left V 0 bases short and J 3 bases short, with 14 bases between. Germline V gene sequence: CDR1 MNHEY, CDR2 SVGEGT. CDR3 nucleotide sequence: TGTGCCAGCAGTTACTCCGCTACCGGAGGAAAAGAGACCCAGTACTTC. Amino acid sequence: CASSYSATGGKETQYF.

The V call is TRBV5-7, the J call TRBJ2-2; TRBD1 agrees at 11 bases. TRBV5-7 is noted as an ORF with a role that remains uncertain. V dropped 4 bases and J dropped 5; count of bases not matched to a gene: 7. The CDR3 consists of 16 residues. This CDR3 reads CASSPWTGGSTGELFF. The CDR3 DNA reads TGTGCCAGCAGCCCCTGGACAGGGGGCAGTACCGGGGAGCTGTTTTTT.

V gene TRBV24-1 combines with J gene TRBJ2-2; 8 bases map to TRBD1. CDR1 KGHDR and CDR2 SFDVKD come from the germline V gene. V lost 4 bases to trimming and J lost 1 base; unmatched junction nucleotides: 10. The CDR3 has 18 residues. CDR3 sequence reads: CATSDHSARGRNTGELFF. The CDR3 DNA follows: TGTGCCACCAGTGACCACAGTGCCAGGGGGCGGAACACCGGGGAGCTGTTTTTT.

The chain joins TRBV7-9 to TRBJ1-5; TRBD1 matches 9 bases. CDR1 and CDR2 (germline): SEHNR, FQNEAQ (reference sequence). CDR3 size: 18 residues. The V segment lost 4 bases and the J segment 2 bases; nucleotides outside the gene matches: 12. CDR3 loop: CASSYRRTGEMGNQPQHF. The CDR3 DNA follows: TGTGCCAGCAGCTACCGCAGGACAGGGGAGATGGGCAATCAGCCCCAGCATTTT.

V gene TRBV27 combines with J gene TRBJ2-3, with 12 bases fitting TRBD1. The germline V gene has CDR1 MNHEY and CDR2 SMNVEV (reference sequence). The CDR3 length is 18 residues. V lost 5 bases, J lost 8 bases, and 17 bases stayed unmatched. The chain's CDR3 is CASSETPGQGARSGTQYF. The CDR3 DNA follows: TGTGCCAGCAGTGAGACCCCGGGACAGGGGGCGCGGAGTGGTACGCAGTATTTT.

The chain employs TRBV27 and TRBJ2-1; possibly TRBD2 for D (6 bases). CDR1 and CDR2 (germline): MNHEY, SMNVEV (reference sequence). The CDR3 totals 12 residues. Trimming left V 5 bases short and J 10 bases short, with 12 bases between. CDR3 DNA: TGTGCCAGCAGTATTAGTGCGGGGGAGCAGTTCTTC. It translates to CASSISAGEQFF.

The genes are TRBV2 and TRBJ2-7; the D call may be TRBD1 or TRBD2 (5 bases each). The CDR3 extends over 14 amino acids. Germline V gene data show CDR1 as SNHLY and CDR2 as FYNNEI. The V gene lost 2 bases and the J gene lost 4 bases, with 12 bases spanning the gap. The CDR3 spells CASSESRDGYEQYF. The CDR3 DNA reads TGTGCCAGCAGTGAATCCCGGGACGGATACGAGCAGTACTTC.

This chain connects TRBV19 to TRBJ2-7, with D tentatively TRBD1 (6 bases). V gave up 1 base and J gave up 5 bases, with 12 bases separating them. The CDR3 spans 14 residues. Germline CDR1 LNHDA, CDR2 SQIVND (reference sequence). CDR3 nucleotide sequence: TGTGCCAGTAGTATAGGTAGGGGGTTCGACGAGCAGTACTTC. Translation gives CASSIGRGFDEQYF.

Here the CDR3 DNA reads TGTGCCAACATGGACGAGGACGAGCAGTACTTC. Amino acids: CANMDEDEQYF. V gene TRBV19 combines with J gene TRBJ2-7; D gene ambiguous. CDR3 length: 11 residues. Germline assignment: CDR1 LNHDA and CDR2 SQIVND (reference sequence). The germline V and J ends were trimmed by 10 bases and 5 bases, with 12 bases remaining between them.